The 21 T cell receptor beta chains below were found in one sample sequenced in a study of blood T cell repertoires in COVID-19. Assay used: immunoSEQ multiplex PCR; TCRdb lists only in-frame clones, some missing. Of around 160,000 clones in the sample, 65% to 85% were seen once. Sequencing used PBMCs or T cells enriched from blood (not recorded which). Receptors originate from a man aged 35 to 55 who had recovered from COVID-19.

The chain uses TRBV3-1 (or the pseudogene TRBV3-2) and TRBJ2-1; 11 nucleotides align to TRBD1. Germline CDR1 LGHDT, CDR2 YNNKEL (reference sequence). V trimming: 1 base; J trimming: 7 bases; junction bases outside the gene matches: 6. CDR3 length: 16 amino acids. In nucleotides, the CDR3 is TGTGCCAGCAGCCAAGCTCGGGACAGGGGGAGGAATGAGCAGTTCTTC. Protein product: CASSQARDRGRNEQFF.

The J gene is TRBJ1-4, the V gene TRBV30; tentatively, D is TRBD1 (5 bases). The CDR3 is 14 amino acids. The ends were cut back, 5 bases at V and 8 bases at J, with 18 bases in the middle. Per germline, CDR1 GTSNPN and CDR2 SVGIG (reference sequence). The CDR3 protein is CAWSQDNSREKLFF. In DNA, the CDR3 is TGTGCCTGGTCCCAGGACAACTCGCGCGAAAAACTGTTTTTT.

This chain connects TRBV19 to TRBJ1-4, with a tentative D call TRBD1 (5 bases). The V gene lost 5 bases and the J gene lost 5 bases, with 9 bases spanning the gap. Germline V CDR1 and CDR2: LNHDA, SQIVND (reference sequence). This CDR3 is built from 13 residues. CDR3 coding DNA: TGTGCCAGTAGTTTCAGGGCCAATGAAAAACTGTTTTTT. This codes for CASSFRANEKLFF. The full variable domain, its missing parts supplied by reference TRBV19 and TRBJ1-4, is DGGITQSPKYLFRKEGQNVTLSCEQNLNHDAMYWYRQDPGQGLRLIYYSQIVNDFQKGDIAEGYSVSREKKESFPLTVTSAQKNPTAFYLCASSFRANEKLFFGSGTQLSVL.

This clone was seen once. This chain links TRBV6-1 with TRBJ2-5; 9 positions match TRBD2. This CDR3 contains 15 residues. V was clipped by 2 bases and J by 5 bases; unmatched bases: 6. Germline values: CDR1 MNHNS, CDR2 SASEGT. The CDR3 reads CASSEKAGGPETQYF. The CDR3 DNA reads TGTGCCAGCAGTGAAAAGGCGGGGGGGCCGGAGACCCAGTACTTC.

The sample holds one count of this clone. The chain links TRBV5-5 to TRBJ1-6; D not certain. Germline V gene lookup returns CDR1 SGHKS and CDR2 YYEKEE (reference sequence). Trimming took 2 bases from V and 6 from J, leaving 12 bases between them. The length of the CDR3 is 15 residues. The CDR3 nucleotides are TGTGCCAGCAGCTTAGGCTACAGCTCTAATTCACCCCTCCACTTT. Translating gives CASSLGYSSNSPLHF.

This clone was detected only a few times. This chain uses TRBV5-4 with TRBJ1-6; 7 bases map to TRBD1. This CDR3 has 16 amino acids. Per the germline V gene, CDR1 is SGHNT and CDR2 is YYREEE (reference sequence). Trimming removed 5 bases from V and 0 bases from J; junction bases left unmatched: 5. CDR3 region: CASRSGDSSYNSPLHF. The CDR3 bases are TGTGCCAGCAGATCCGGGGACAGCTCCTATAATTCACCCCTCCACTTT.

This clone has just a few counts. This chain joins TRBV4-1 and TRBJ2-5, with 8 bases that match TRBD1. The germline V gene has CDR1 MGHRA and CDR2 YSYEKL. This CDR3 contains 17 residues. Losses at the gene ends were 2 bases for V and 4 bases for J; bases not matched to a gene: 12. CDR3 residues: CASSQNIDRGVGETQYF. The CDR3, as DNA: TGCGCCAGCAGCCAAAATATCGACAGGGGCGTAGGAGAGACCCAGTACTTC.

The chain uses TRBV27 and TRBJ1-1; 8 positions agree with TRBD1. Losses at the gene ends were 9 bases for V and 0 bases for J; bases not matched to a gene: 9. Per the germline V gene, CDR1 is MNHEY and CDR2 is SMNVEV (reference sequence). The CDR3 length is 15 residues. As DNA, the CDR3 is TGTGCCAGTAATCCCAGGACAGGGATGAACACTGAAGCTTTCTTT. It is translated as CASNPRTGMNTEAFF.

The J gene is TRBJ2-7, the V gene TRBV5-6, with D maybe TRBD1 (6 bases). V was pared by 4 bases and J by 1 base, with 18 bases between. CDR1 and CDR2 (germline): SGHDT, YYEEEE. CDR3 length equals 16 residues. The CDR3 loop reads CASSGITGRSSYEQYV. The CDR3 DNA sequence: TGTGCCAGCAGCGGAATCACAGGGCGTAGTTCCTACGAGCAGTACGTC.

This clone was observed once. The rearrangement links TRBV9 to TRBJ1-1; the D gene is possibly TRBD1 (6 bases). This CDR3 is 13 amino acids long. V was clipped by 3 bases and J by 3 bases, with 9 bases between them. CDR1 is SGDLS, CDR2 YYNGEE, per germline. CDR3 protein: CASSARQDTEAFF. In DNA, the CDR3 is TGTGCCAGCAGCGCACGACAGGACACTGAAGCTTTCTTT.

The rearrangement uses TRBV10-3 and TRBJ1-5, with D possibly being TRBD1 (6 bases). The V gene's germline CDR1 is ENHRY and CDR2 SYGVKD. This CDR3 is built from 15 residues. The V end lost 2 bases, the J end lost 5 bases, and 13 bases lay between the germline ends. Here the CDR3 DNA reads TGTGCCATCAGTGAGAGCCAGGGGATAGATCAGCCCCAGCATTTT. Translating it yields CAISESQGIDQPQHF.

The CDR3 region is CATTGTGVYTF. Here the CDR3 DNA reads TGTGCCACGACCGGGACAGGAGTTTACACCTTC. The chain combines TRBV6-5 with TRBJ1-2; 8 bases agree with TRBD1. V was clipped by 10 bases and J by 11 bases; unmatched bases: 9. Germline-derived CDR1 and CDR2 are MNHEY and SVGAGI. The CDR3 has 11 residues.

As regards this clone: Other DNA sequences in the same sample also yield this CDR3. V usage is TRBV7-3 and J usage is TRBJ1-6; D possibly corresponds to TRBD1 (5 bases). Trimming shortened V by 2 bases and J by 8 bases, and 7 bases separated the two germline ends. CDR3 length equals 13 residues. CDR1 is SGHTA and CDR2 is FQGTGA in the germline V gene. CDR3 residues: CASSLQGDSPLHF. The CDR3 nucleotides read TGTGCCAGCAGCTTACAAGGGGATTCACCCCTCCACTTT.

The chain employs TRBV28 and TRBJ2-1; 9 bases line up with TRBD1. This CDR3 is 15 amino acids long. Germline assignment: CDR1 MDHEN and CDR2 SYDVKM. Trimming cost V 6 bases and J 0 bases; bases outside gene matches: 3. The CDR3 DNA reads TGTGCCAGCAGGATGGACAGGGGCTCCTACAATGAGCAGTTCTTC. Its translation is CASRMDRGSYNEQFF.

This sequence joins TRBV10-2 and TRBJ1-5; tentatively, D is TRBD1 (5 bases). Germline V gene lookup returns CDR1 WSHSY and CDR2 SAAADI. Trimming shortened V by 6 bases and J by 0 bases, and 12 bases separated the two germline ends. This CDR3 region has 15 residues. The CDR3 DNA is TGCGCCAGCAGCGACAGAAAATATAGCAATCAGCCCCAGCATTTT. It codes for CASSDRKYSNQPQHF.

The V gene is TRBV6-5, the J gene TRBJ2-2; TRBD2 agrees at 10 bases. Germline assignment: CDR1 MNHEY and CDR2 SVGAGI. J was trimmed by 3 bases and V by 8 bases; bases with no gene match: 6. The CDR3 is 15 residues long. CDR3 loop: CASAVLAGDTGELFF. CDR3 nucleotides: TGTGCCAGCGCTGTTCTAGCGGGGGACACCGGGGAGCTGTTTTTT.

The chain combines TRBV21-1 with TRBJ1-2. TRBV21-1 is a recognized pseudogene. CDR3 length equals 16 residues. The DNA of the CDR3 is TGTGCCAGCACCAAGTCGCGGACTGGAGCATTCTATGGCTACACCTTC. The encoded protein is CASTKSRTGAFYGYTF.

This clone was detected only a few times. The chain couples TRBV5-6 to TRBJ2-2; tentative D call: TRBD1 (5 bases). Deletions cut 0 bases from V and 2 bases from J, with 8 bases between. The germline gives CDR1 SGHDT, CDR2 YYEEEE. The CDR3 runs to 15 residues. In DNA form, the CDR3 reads TGTGCCAGCAGCTTGGGACAGATTAACACCGGGGAGCTGTTTTTT. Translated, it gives CASSLGQINTGELFF.

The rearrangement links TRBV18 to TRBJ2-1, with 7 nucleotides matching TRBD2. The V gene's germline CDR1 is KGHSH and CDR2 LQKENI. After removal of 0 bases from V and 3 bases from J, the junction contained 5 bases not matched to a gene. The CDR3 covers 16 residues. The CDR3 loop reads CASSPPFGGNYNEQFF. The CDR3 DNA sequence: TGTGCCAGCTCACCACCGTTCGGGGGGAACTACAATGAGCAGTTCTTC.

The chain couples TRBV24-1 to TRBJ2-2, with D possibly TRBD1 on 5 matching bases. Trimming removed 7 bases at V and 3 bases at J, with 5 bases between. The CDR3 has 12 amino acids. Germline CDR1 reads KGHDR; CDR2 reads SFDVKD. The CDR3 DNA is TGTGCCACCAGAGGGGACACCGGGGAGCTGTTTTTT. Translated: CATRGDTGELFF.

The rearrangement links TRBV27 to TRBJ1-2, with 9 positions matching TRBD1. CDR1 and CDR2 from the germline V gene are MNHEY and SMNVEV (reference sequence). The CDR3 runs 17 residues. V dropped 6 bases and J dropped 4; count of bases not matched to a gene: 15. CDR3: CASSRYGTGHKFYGYTF. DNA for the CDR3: TGTGCCAGCAGCCGATATGGGACAGGGCATAAGTTCTATGGCTACACCTTC.